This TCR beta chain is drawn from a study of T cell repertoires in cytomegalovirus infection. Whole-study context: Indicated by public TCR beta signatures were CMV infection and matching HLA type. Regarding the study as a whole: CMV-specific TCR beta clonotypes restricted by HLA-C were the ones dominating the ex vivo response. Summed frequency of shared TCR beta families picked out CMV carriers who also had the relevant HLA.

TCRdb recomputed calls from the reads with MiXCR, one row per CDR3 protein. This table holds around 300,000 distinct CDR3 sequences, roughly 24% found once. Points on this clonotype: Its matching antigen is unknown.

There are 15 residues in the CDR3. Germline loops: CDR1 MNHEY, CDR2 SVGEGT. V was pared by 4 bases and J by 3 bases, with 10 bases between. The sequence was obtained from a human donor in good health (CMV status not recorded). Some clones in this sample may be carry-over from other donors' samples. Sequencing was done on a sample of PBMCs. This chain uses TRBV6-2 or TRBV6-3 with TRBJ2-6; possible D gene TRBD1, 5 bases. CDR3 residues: CASSFKGVGANVLTF. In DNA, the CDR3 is TGTGCCAGCAGTTTCAAAGGGGTTGGGGCCAACGTCCTGACTTTC.